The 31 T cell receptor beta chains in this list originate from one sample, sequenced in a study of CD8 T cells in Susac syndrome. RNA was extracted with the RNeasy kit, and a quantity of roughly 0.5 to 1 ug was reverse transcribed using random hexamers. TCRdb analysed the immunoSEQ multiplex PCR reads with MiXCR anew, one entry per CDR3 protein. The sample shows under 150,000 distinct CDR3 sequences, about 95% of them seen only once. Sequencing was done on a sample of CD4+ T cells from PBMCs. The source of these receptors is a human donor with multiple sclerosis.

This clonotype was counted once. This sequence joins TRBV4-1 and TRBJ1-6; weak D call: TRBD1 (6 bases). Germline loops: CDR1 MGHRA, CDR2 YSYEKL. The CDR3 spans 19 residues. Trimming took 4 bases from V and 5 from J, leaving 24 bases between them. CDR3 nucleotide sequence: TGCGCCAGCAGCCCCCCCAGGACAGCGTCTCGGGGGGATAATTCACCCCTCCACTTT. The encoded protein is CASSPPRTASRGDNSPLHF.

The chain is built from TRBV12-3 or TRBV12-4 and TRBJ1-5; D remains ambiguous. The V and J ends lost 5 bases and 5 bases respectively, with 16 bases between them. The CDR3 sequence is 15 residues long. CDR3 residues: CASSRRGSTHQPQHF. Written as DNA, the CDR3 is TGTGCCAGCAGTCGCCGTGGGAGTACCCATCAGCCCCAGCATTTT.

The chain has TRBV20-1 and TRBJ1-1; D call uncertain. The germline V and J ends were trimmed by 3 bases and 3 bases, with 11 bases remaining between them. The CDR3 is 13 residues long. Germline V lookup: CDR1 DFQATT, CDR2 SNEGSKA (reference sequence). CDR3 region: CSASRSRDTEAFF. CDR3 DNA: TGCAGTGCTAGTCGGAGTAGGGACACTGAAGCTTTCTTT.

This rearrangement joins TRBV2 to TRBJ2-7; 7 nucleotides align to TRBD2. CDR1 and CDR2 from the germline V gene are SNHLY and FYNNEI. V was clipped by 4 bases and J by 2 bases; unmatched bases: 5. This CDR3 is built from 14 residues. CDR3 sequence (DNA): TGTGCCAGCAGTGGGGGGGGAGGGCCCTACGAGCAGTACTTC. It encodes CASSGGGGPYEQYF.

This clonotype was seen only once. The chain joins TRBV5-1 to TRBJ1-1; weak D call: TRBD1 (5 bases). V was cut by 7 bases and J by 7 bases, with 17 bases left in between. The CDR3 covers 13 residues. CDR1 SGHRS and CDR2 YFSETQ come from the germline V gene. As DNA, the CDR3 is TGCGCCAGCGGAATAAGGGGAGAAAGTGAAGCTTTCTTT. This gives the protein CASGIRGESEAFF.

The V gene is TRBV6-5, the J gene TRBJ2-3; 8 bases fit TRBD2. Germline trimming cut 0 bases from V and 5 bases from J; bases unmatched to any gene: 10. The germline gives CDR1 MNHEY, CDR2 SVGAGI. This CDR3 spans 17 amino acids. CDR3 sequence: CASSYSGGVAGKDTQYF. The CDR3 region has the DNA TGTGCCAGCAGTTACTCCGGGGGGGTAGCGGGGAAAGATACGCAGTATTTT.

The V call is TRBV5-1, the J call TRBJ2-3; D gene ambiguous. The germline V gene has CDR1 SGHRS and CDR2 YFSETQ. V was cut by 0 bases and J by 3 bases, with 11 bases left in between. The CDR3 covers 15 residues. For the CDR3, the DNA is TGCGCCAGCAGCTTGGGGCTCGTTGGGACAGATACGCAGTATTTT. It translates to CASSLGLVGTDTQYF.

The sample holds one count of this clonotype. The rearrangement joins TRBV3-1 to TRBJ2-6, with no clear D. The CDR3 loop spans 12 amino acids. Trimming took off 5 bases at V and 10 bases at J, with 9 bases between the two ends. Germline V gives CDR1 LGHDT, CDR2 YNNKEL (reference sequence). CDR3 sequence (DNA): TGTGCCAGCAGCGGGTACGCGAACGTCCTGACTTTC. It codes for CASSGYANVLTF.

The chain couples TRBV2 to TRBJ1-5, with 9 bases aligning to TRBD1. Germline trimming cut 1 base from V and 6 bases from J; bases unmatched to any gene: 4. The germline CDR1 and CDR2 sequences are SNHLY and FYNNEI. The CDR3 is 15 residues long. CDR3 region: CASSEDRGQGQPQHF. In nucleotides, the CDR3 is TGTGCCAGCAGTGAAGACAGGGGGCAGGGTCAGCCCCAGCATTTT.

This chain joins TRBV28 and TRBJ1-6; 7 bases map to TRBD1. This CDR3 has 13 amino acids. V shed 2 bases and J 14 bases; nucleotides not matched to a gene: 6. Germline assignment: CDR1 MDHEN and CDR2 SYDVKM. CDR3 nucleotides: TGTGCCAGCAGTTTAGGAACCCAGGGGGCCCTCCACTTT. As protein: CASSLGTQGALHF. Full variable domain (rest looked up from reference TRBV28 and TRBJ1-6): DVKVTQSSRYLVKRTGEKVFLECVQDMDHENMFWYRQDPGLGLRLIYFSYDVKMKEKGDIPEGYSVSREKKERFSLILESASTNQTSMYLCASSLGTQGALHFGNGTRLTVT.

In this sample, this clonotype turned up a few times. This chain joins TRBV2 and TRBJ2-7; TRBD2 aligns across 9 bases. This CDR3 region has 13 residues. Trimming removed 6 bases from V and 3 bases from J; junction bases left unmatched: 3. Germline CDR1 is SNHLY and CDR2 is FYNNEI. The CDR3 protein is CASSRTSDYEQYF. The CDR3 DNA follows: TGTGCCAGCAGCCGGACTAGCGACTACGAGCAGTACTTC.

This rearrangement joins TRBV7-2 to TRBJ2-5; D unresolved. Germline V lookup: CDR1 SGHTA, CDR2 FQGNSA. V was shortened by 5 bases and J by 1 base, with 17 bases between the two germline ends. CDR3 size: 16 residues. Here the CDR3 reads CASSLAHPRAQETQYF. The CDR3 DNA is TGTGCCAGCAGCCTGGCCCATCCTCGGGCCCAAGAGACCCAGTACTTC.

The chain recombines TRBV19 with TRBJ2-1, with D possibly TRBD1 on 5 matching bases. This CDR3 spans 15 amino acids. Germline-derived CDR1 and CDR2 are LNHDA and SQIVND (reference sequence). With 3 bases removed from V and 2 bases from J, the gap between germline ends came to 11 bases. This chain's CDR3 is CASSMQGRAYNEQFF. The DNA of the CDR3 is TGTGCCAGTAGTATGCAGGGCCGAGCCTACAATGAGCAGTTCTTC.

The CDR3: CASQGDSLYEQYF. As DNA, the CDR3 is TGCGCCAGTCAGGGCGACTCCCTCTACGAGCAGTACTTC. The V call is TRBV5-1, the J call TRBJ2-7; tentative D call: TRBD1 (5 bases). Trimming cost V 8 bases and J 3 bases, with 15 bases left between them. Germline V gives CDR1 SGHRS, CDR2 YFSETQ. This CDR3 comprises 13 residues.

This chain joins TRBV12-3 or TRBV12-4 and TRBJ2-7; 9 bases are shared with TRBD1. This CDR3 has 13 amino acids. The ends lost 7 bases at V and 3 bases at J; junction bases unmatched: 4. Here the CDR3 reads CASTLDRGYEQYF. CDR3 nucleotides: TGTGCCAGCACCTTGGACAGGGGCTACGAGCAGTACTTC.

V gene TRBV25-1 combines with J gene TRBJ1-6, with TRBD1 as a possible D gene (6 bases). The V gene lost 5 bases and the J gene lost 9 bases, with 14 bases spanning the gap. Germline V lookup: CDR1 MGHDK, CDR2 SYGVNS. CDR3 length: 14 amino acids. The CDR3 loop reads CASSQWDTVSPLHF. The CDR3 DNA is TGTGCCAGCAGTCAGTGGGACACCGTTTCACCCCTCCACTTT.

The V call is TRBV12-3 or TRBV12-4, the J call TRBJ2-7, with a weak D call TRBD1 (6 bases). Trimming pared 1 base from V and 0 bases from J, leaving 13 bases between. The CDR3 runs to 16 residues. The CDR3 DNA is TGTGCCAGCAGTTTAGTAAATGGGGGCAGCTCCTACGAGCAGTACTTC. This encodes CASSLVNGGSSYEQYF.

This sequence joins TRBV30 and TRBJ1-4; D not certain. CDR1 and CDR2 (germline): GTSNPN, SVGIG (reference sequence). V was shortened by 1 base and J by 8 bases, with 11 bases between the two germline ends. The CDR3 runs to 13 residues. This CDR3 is CAWSGIPKEKLFF. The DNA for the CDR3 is TGTGCCTGGAGTGGCATCCCAAAGGAAAAACTGTTTTTT.

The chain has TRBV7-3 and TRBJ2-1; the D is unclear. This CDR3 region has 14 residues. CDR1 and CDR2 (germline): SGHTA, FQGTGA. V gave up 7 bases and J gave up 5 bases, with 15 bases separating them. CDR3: CASKGSPPHNEQFF. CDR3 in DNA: TGTGCCAGCAAAGGTAGCCCCCCTCACAATGAGCAGTTCTTC.

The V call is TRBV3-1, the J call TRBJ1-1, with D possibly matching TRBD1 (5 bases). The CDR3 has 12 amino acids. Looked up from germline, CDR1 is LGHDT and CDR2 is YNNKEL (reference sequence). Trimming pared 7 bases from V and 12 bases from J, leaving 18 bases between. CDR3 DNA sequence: TGTGCCAGCACCCCTGGAAACAGGACGCCTTTCTTT. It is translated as CASTPGNRTPFF. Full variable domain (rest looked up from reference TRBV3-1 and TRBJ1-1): DTAVSQTPKYLVTQMGNDKSIKCEQNLGHDTMYWYKQDSKKFLKIMFSYNNKELIINETVPNRFSPKSPDKAHLNLHINSLELGDSAVYFCASTPGNRTPFFGQGTRLTVV.

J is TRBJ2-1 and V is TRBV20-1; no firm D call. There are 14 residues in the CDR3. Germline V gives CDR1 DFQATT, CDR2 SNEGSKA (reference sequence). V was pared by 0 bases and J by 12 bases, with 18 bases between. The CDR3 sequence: CSARDSSPYPGQFF. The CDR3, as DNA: TGCAGTGCTAGAGATAGTTCTCCCTATCCGGGGCAGTTCTTC.

CDR3 bases: TGTGCCGCCTCGGGGGGCGCTCCCTATGGCTACACCTTC. Encoded protein: CAASGGAPYGYTF. The chain couples TRBV30 to TRBJ1-2; D possibly corresponds to TRBD1 (6 bases). Germline-derived CDR1 and CDR2 are GTSNPN and SVGIG (reference sequence). V was clipped by 8 bases and J by 4 bases, with 17 bases between them. This CDR3 contains 13 residues.

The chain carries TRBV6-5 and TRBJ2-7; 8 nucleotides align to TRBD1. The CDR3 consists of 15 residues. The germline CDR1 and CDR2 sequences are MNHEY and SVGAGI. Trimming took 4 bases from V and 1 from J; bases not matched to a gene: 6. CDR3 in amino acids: CASSFGQGGSYEQYF. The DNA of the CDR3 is TGTGCCAGCAGTTTCGGACAGGGTGGGTCCTACGAGCAGTACTTC.

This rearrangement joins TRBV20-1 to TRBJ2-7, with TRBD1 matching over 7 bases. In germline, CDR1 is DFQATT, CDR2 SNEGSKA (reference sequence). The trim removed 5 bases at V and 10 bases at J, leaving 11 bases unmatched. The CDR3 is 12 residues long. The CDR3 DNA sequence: TGCAGTGCTTGGAACAGGGGCGCGGGTCAGTACTTC. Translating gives CSAWNRGAGQYF.

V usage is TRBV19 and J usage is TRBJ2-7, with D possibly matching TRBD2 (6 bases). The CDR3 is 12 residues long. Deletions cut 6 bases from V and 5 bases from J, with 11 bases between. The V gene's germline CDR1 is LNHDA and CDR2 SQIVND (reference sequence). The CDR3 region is CASRGLLHEQYF. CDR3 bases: TGTGCCAGTAGGGGACTTCTCCACGAGCAGTACTTC.

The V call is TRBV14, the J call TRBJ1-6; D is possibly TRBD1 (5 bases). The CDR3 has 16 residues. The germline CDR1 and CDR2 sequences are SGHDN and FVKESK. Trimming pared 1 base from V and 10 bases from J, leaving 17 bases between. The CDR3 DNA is TGTGCCAGCAGCCAAGCAGGCGGGACTCACGGATCACCCCTCCACTTT. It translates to CASSQAGGTHGSPLHF.

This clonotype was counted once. CDR3 protein: CAWSRDVQPQHF. CDR3 bases: TGTGCCTGGAGCCGGGACGTTCAGCCCCAGCATTTT. The chain uses TRBV30 and TRBJ1-5, with TRBD1 as a possible D gene (5 bases). Germline CDR1 is GTSNPN and CDR2 is SVGIG (reference sequence). V dropped 3 bases and J dropped 6 bases, with 9 bases sitting between them. The CDR3 contains 12 residues.

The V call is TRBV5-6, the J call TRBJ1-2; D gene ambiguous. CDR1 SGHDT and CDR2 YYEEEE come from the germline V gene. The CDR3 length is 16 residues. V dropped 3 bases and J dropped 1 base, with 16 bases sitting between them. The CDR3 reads CASSSPERRSNYGYTF. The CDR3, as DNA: TGTGCCAGCAGCTCACCGGAGAGGAGGAGTAACTATGGCTACACCTTC.

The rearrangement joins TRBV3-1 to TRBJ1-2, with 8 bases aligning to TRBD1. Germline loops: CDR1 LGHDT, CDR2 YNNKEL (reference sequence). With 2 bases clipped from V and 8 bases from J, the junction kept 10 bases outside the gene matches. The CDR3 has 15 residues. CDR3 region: CASSQPQTGEVGYTF. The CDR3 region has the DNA TGTGCCAGCAGCCAACCCCAGACAGGGGAAGTCGGCTACACCTTC.

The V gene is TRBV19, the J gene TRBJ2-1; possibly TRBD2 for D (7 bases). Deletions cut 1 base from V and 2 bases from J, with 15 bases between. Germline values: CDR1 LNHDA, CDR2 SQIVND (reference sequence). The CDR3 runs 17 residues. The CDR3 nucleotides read TGTGCCAGTAGTATAGTCGCTGCGGGGGCGACCTACAATGAGCAGTTCTTC. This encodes CASSIVAAGATYNEQFF.

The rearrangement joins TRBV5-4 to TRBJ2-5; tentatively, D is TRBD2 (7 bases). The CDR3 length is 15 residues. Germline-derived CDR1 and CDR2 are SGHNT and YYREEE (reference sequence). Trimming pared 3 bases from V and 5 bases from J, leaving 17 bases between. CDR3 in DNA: TGTGCCAGCAGCTCAAAGGGGGGGGCCTGGGAGACCCAGTACTTC. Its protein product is CASSSKGGAWETQYF.